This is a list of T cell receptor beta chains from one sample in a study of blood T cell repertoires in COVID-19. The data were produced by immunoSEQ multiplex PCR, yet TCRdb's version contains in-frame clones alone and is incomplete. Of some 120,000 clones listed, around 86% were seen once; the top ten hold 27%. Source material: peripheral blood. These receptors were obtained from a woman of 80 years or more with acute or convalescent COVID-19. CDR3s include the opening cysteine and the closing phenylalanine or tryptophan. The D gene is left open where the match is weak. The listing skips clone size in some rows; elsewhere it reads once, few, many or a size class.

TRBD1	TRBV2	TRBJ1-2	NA	CASTNGTVYGYTF	TGTGCCAGCACCAATGGGACAGTCTATGGCTACACCTTC
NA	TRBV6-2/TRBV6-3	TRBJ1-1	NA	CASSRGQFMNTEAFF	TGTGCCAGCAGCCGAGGACAGTTCATGAACACTGAAGCTTTCTTT
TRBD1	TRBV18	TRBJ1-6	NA	CASSLLGQGINNSPLHF	TGTGCCAGCTCACTCCTGGGACAGGGGATAAATAATTCACCCCTCCACTTT
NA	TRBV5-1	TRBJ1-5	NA	CASRLGGADNQPQHF	TGCGCCAGCAGACTGGGGGGGGCGGACAATCAGCCCCAGCATTTT
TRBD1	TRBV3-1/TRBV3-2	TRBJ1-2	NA	CASSHYGRMGQGLDYGYTF	TGTGCCAGCAGCCATTACGGCCGCATGGGACAGGGGTTAGACTATGGCTACACCTTC
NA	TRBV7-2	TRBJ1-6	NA	CASSLEGTRFNSPLHF	TGTGCCAGCAGCTTGGAGGGAACAAGGTTCAATTCACCCCTCCACTTT
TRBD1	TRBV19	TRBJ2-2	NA	CASSGTGNTGELFF	TGTGCCAGTTCCGGGACAGGGAACACCGGGGAGCTGTTTTTT
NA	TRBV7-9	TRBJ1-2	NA	CASRQTGLYGYTF	TGTGCCAGCAGACAAACAGGGCTCTATGGCTACACCTTC
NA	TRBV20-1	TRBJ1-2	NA	CSASTAARINYGYTF	TGCAGTGCTAGTACGGCAGCGAGGATTAACTATGGCTACACCTTC
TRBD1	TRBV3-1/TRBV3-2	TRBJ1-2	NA	CASSQSLWTGDGYTF	TGTGCCAGCAGCCAGAGCCTCTGGACAGGGGATGGCTACACCTTC
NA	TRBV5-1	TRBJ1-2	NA	CASSPGGQSYGYTF	TGCGCCAGCAGCCCCGGCGGACAGAGCTATGGCTACACCTTC
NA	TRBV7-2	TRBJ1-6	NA	CASSPQTGPNSPLHF	TGTGCCAGCAGCCCCCAGACAGGCCCCAATTCACCCCTCCACTTT
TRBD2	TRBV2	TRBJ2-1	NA	CASRGQRESHNEQFF	TGTGCCAGCAGGGGTCAGCGGGAGAGTCACAATGAGCAGTTCTTC
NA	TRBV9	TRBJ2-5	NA	CASSVGGLQETQYF	TGTGCCAGCAGCGTGGGCGGGCTTCAAGAGACCCAGTACTTC
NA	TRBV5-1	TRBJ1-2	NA	CASSLESAGSRTF	TGCGCCAGCAGCTTGGAGAGTGCGGGCAGCCGCACCTTC
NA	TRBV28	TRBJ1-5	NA	CASSYRRDQPQHF	TGTGCCAGCAGTTACCGTAGAGATCAGCCCCAGCATTTT
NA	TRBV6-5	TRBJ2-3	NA	CASSYVRGADTQYF	TGTGCCAGCAGTTACGTCAGGGGCGCAGATACGCAGTATTTT
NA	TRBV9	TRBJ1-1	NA	CASSVVVISDTEAFF	TGTGCCAGCAGCGTAGTTGTGATATCGGACACTGAAGCTTTCTTT
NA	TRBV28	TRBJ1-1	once	CASTSREGYLWDEAFF	TGTGCCAGCACCTCCAGGGAGGGGTATCTCTGGGATGAAGCTTTCTTT
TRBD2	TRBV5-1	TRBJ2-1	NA	CASTDSGTYNEQFF	TGCGCCAGCACCGATAGCGGGACCTACAATGAGCAGTTCTTC
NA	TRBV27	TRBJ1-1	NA	CASSVRGNMNTEAFF	TGTGCCAGCAGTGTAAGGGGGAATATGAACACTGAAGCTTTCTTT
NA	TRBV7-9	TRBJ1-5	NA	CASSTNQPQHF	TGTGCCAGCAGCACTAATCAGCCCCAGCATTTT
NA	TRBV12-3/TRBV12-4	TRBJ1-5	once	CASSYQVNQPQHF	TGTGCCAGCAGTTATCAGGTAAATCAGCCCCAGCATTTT
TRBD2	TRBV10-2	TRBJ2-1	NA	CASSPTSGGTNEQFF	TGCGCCAGCAGCCCGACTAGCGGGGGAACCAATGAGCAGTTCTTC
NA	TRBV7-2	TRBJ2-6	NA	CASSPRGTPSSGANVLTF	TGTGCCAGCAGCCCCCGCGGGACGCCAAGTTCTGGGGCCAACGTCCTGACTTTC
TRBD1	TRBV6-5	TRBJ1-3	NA	CASSRGQFSGNTIYF	TGTGCCAGCAGTCGGGGACAGTTCTCTGGAAACACCATATATTTT
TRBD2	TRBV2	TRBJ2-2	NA	CASSVSGGLNTGELFF	TGTGCCAGCAGTGTTAGCGGGGGGCTGAACACCGGGGAGCTGTTTTTT
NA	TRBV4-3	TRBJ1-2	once	CASSQDFHGRDGGYTF	TGCGCCAGCAGCCAAGATTTCCATGGCAGGGATGGTGGCTACACCTTC
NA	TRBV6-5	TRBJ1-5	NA	CASRGRGGQPQHF	TGTGCCAGCAGGGGACGAGGGGGTCAGCCCCAGCATTTT
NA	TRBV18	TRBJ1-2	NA	CASSPSGVNGYTF	TGTGCCAGCTCACCATCAGGGGTGAATGGCTACACCTTC
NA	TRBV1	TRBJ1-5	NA	CTSSQPQVSQPQHF	TGCACCAGCAGCCAACCCCAGGTGAGTCAGCCCCAGCATTTT
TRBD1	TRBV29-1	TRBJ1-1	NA	CSVWTGLNTEAFF	TGCAGCGTTTGGACAGGGCTGAACACTGAAGCTTTCTTT
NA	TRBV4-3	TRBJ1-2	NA	CASSQLHADGGYTF	TGCGCCAGCAGCCAACTTCACGCGGATGGCGGCTACACCTTC
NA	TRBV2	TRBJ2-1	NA	CASGDLKSSYNEQFF	TGTGCCAGCGGAGACCTCAAGAGCTCCTACAATGAGCAGTTCTTC
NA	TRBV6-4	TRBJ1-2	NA	CASSDSGRQRGFYGYTF	TGTGCCAGCAGTGACTCTGGCCGTCAGCGGGGGTTCTATGGCTACACCTTC
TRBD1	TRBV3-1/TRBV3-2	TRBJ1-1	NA	CASSQGGGQGVTEAFF	TGTGCCAGCAGCCAAGGCGGAGGACAGGGAGTTACTGAAGCTTTCTTT
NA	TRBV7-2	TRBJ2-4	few	CASSTGDIQYF	TGTGCCAGCAGCACGGGGGACATTCAGTACTTC
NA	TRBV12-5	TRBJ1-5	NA	CASGFMSNQPQHF	TGTGCTAGTGGTTTTATGAGCAATCAGCCCCAGCATTTT
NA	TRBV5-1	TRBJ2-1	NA	CASRQQEYSYNEQFF	TGCGCCAGCAGACAACAGGAATACTCCTACAATGAGCAGTTCTTC
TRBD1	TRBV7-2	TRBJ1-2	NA	CASSSGGAWGYTF	TGTGCCAGCAGCTCAGGGGGCGCATGGGGCTACACCTTC
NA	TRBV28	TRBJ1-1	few	CASSFGGRYTEAFF	TGTGCCAGCAGTTTCGGGGGAAGGTACACTGAAGCTTTCTTT
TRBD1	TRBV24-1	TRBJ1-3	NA	CATSDPRTGGNTIYF	TGTGCCACCAGTGACCCAAGGACAGGGGGAAACACCATATATTTT
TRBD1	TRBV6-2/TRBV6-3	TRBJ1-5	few	CASSRTGTGGAGSNQPQHF	TGTGCCAGCAGTAGAACCGGGACAGGGGGCGCGGGGAGCAATCAGCCCCAGCATTTT
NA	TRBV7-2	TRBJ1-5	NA	CASSTRGSNQPQHF	TGTGCCAGCAGTACTCGAGGTAGCAATCAGCCCCAGCATTTT
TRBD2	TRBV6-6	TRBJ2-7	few	CASSRVSGGGGSIEQYF	TGTGCCAGCAGTCGGGTATCCGGGGGGGGCGGTTCGATCGAGCAGTACTTC
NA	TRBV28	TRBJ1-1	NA	CASKTVNTEAFF	TGTGCCAGCAAAACGGTGAACACTGAAGCTTTCTTT
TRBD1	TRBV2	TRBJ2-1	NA	CASRGGRSYNEQFF	TGTGCCAGCCGAGGGGGCAGATCCTACAATGAGCAGTTCTTC
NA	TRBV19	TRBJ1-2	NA	CASSREEGSSGYTF	TGTGCCAGTAGTCGAGAGGAGGGTTCCTCTGGCTACACCTTC
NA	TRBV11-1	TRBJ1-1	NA	CASSPTTGYTEAFF	TGTGCCAGCAGCCCGACAACGGGATACACTGAAGCTTTCTTT
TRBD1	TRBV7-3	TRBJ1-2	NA	CASSSTGQGDGYTF	TGTGCCAGCAGCTCCACGGGACAGGGGGATGGCTACACCTTC